The T cell receptor beta chain under discussion was sequenced for a study of OX40 agonist ivuxolimab in advanced cancers. Turning to the study itself: Prior checkpoint blockade (anti-PD-1, anti-PD-L1 or anti-CTLA-4) was permitted; around 39% had it. In three patients, partial responses were observed, one with hepatocellular carcinoma and two with cutaneous melanoma.

A remark on this clone: What it recognizes is unknown.

Libraries were prepared by immunoSEQ multiplex PCR; TCRdb keeps only in-frame clonotypes and omits some of them. The table records about 47,000 clones, around four fifths of them present only once. Notes on the study in general: The study found that CD8+ T cells averaged more expanded clones than CD4+.

The sequencing used CD4+ or CD8+ T cells sorted from blood, collected in a trial of the OX40 agonist ivuxolimab. This receptor was obtained from an adult with an advanced solid tumor such as melanoma, head and neck, liver or kidney cancer.

CDR3 region: CASSLVLGHLVTGELFF. Here the CDR3 DNA reads TGTGCCAGCAGCTTAGTCTTGGGACACCTAGTCACCGGGGAGCTGTTTTTT. The chain carries TRBV7-9 and TRBJ2-2, with D possibly TRBD1 on 6 matching bases. The germline V and J ends were trimmed by 1 base and 4 bases, with 16 bases remaining between them. The V gene's germline CDR1 is SEHNR and CDR2 FQNEAQ (reference sequence). There are 17 residues in the CDR3. Using reference TRBV7-9 and TRBJ2-2 for the parts outside the CDR3, the full variable domain is DTGVSQNPRHKITKRGQNVTFRCDPISEHNRLYWYRQTLGQGPEFLTYFQNEAQLEKSRLLSDRFSAERPKGSFSTLEIQRTEQGDSAMYLCASSLVLGHLVTGELFFGEGSRLTVL.